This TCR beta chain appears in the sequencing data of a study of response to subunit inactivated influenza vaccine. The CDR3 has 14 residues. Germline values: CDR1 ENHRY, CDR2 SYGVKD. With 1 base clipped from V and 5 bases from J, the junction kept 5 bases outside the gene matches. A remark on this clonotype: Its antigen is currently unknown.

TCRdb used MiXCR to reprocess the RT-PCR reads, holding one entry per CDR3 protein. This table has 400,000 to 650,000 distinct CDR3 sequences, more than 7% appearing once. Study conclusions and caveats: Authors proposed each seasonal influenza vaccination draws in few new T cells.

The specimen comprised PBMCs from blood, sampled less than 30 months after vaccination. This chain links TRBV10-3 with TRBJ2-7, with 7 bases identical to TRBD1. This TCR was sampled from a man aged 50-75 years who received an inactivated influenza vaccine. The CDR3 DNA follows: TGTGCCATCAGTGAGTTTGGACAGGAGAACGAGCAGTACTTC. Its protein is CAISEFGQENEQYF.